The source of this T cell receptor beta chain is a study of blood T cells in healthy people across ages. CDR3 length: 19 residues. Unmatched junction bases numbered 7, after V lost 0 bases and J lost 1 base. Germline V gene data show CDR1 as DFQATT and CDR2 as SNEGSKA (reference sequence). This clonotype has just one count. What it recognizes is unknown. Study-wide results and limits: Across the age range, TCR beta diversity per million T cells fell in a roughly linear way.

A J-beta primer mix and a sample-barcoded 5' primer were used in a second PCR of about 6 to 12 cycles. One entry per CDR3 protein, called by TCRdb with MiXCR from the 5' RACE reads. Among 800,000 or so distinct CDR3 sequences listed, roughly 25% were seen once. These data are also associated with another study on T cells of mothers and their children.

The source of this sequence is a boy between 10 and 17 years old in good health. The sequenced sample was blood. The chain is built from TRBV20-1 and TRBJ2-3; 16 nucleotides agree with TRBD2. Here the CDR3 DNA reads TGCAGTGCTAGAGATTCGGGACTAGCGGGAGGGCCACGCACAGATACGCAGTATTTT. It codes for CSARDSGLAGGPRTDTQYF.